Listed here are 23 T cell receptor beta chains from one sample, sequenced in a study of PD-1 blockade in classical Hodgkin lymphoma. Produced via immunoSEQ multiplex PCR; TCRdb's table is partial and in-frame only. The sample lists some 25,000 clones, under 75% seen once, with around 27% in the top ten. Documented time point: cycle 4 day 1 (C4D1), after more than five weeks of nivolumab. The patients all showed relapse after autologous stem cell transplantation, while their brentuximab vedotin exposure varied. The sample was peripheral blood mononuclear cells (PBMCs), taken before the fourth cycle of nivolumab. Receptors were obtained from a human donor with classical Hodgkin lymphoma.

This chain uses TRBV2 with TRBJ2-7; no clear D. The CDR3 consists of 11 residues. The germline CDR1 and CDR2 sequences are SNHLY and FYNNEI. The V end lost 0 bases, the J end lost 7 bases, and 4 bases lay between the germline ends. In DNA, the CDR3 is TGTGCCAGCAGTGAAGCGGGAGAGCAGTACTTC. Amino acids: CASSEAGEQYF.

V gene TRBV10-3 combines with J gene TRBJ1-6; no reliable D call. The CDR3 loop spans 17 amino acids. Germline lookup yields CDR1 ENHRY and CDR2 SYGVKD. V was shortened by 1 base and J by 6 bases, with 16 bases between the two germline ends. The CDR3 nucleotides read TGTGCCATCAGTGAGTTGGGGTCTGACGGGAGTAATTCACCCCTCCACTTT. Its translation: CAISELGSDGSNSPLHF.

The rearrangement joins TRBV15 to TRBJ2-7, with 10 bases aligning to TRBD2. Germline V lookup: CDR1 LNHNV, CDR2 YYDKDF (reference sequence). The CDR3 has 15 residues. With V trimmed by 5 bases and J by 5 bases, 9 bases remained unmatched. The CDR3 protein is CATSPGASGGHEQYF. CDR3 bases: TGTGCCACCAGCCCTGGGGCTAGCGGGGGCCACGAGCAGTACTTC.

This clone has only a few counts. Other DNA variants within this sample encode the same CDR3. The rearrangement joins TRBV18 to TRBJ1-2; 8 bases line up with TRBD1. Germline trimming cut 6 bases from V and 7 bases from J; bases unmatched to any gene: 10. The CDR3 spans 14 residues. Germline CDR1 KGHSH, CDR2 LQKENI. The CDR3 here is CASSPGQGVVGYTF. DNA for the CDR3: TGTGCCAGCTCGCCCGGACAGGGTGTAGTTGGCTACACCTTC.

The chain recombines TRBV11-2 with TRBJ2-1; maybe TRBD1 (5 bases). The CDR3 is made up of 12 amino acids. The V and J ends lost 5 bases and 8 bases respectively, with 10 bases between them. Germline V gene lookup returns CDR1 SGHAT and CDR2 FQNNGV. This CDR3 reads CASSPLGHEQFF. The CDR3 region has the DNA TGTGCCAGCAGCCCCCTGGGGCATGAGCAGTTCTTC.

This clone has a count of ten or more. The V call is TRBV7-2, the J call TRBJ2-7, with D possibly TRBD2 on 6 matching bases. Per the germline V gene, CDR1 is SGHTA and CDR2 is FQGNSA. The ends were cut back, 4 bases at V and 3 bases at J, with 13 bases in the middle. The CDR3 contains 14 residues. This CDR3 reads CASSSTAGGYEQYF. The DNA for the CDR3 is TGTGCCAGCAGCTCGACAGCGGGCGGCTACGAGCAGTACTTC.

The V and J genes are TRBV28 and TRBJ1-5; 8 bases match TRBD1. V lost 6 bases to trimming and J lost 3 bases; unmatched junction nucleotides: 7. This CDR3 region has 15 residues. Germline V gene sequence: CDR1 MDHEN, CDR2 SYDVKM. DNA of the CDR3: TGTGCCAGCAGGGCCCGGACAGGGAACAATCAGCCCCAGCATTTT. Its protein is CASRARTGNNQPQHF.

The CDR3 reads CASSQDRTGRAYEQYF. Written as DNA, the CDR3 is TGTGCCAGCAGCCAAGACCGGACAGGGAGGGCCTACGAGCAGTACTTC. This sequence joins TRBV4-2 and TRBJ2-7; D is perhaps TRBD1 (8 bases). The CDR3 spans 16 residues. The ends were cut back, 0 bases at V and 2 bases at J, with 14 bases in the middle. Germline CDR1 reads LGHNA; CDR2 reads YNFKEQ.

This clone was recorded a few times. The CDR3 coding sequence is TGTGCCAGCAGCCCGGTGGACAGGGTCTATGTGGGCACTGAAGCTTTCTTT. Amino acids: CASSPVDRVYVGTEAFF. The chain couples TRBV7-8 to TRBJ1-1; 8 bases match TRBD1. There are 17 residues in the CDR3. The germline CDR1 and CDR2 sequences are SGHVS and FQNEAQ. V trimming: 5 bases; J trimming: 4 bases; junction bases outside the gene matches: 15.

The chain uses TRBV28 and TRBJ1-2; the match to TRBD1 covers 10 bases. The CDR3 has 16 amino acids. Trimming at V came to 3 bases and at J to 8 bases, leaving 12 bases not matched to a gene. Per germline, CDR1 MDHEN and CDR2 SYDVKM. The CDR3 region is CASSFNTRDRGGGYTF. The CDR3 coding sequence is TGTGCCAGCAGTTTCAACACAAGGGACAGGGGCGGAGGCTACACCTTC.

The table lists this clone with a few counts. Other DNA sequences in the same sample also yield this CDR3. The chain links TRBV30 to TRBJ1-4, with a weak D call TRBD1 (5 bases). From germline, CDR1 is GTSNPN and CDR2 SVGIG (reference sequence). The CDR3 is 15 residues long. The ends were cut back, 0 bases at V and 5 bases at J, with 13 bases in the middle. The CDR3 spells CAWSVLGGWNEKLFF. CDR3 coding DNA: TGTGCCTGGAGTGTACTGGGGGGATGGAATGAAAAACTGTTTTTT.

The V call is TRBV14, the J call TRBJ2-3; D gene unclear. The CDR3 is 14 amino acids. Germline V lookup: CDR1 SGHDN, CDR2 FVKESK. V was clipped by 0 bases and J by 6 bases, with 10 bases between them. This CDR3 reads CASSQEGYWDTQYF. CDR3 DNA sequence: TGTGCCAGCAGCCAAGAGGGGTATTGGGATACGCAGTATTTT.

This chain joins TRBV5-8 and TRBJ1-5; TRBD1 aligns across 7 bases. The germline V gene encodes CDR1 SGHTS and CDR2 YDEGEE. The CDR3 has 16 residues. V gave up 4 bases and J gave up 0 bases; unmatched junction bases: 7. The CDR3 reads CASSPGTVYSNQPQHF. The CDR3 nucleotides are TGTGCCAGCAGCCCCGGGACAGTCTATAGCAATCAGCCCCAGCATTTT.

The genes are TRBV10-2 and TRBJ2-2; the match to TRBD2 covers 8 bases. The germline gives CDR1 WSHSY, CDR2 SAAADI. The CDR3 has 15 residues. Unmatched junction bases numbered 3, after V lost 6 bases and J lost 0 bases. The CDR3 loop is CASRVGLANTGELFF. Here the CDR3 DNA reads TGCGCCAGCAGGGTGGGACTAGCGAACACCGGGGAGCTGTTTTTT.

The chain recombines TRBV14 with TRBJ2-2; the D call may be TRBD1 or TRBD2 (5 bases each). Germline V gene sequence: CDR1 SGHDN, CDR2 FVKESK. V was pared by 0 bases and J by 4 bases, with 18 bases between. The CDR3 is 18 residues long. The CDR3: CASSQDFFGGRGTGELFF. CDR3 sequence (DNA): TGTGCCAGCAGCCAAGATTTTTTTGGGGGTCGGGGCACCGGGGAGCTGTTTTTT. The full variable domain, its missing parts supplied by reference TRBV14 and TRBJ2-2, is EAGVTQFPSHSVIEKGQTVTLRCDPISGHDNLYWYRRVMGKEIKFLLHFVKESKQDESGMPNNRFLAERTGGTYSTLKVQPAELEDSGVYFCASSQDFFGGRGTGELFFGEGSRLTVL.

This chain connects TRBV5-1 to TRBJ2-3; 9 nucleotides align to TRBD2. From germline, CDR1 is SGHRS and CDR2 YFSETQ. Trimming removed 0 bases from V and 6 bases from J; junction bases left unmatched: 8. The CDR3 runs to 16 residues. The CDR3: CASSLGGGGGRDTQYF. DNA for the CDR3: TGCGCCAGCAGCTTGGGTGGCGGGGGGGGCCGGGATACGCAGTATTTT.

This clone has just a few counts. The V and J genes are TRBV19 and TRBJ2-7; the D call may be TRBD1 or TRBD2 (6 bases each). Germline loops: CDR1 LNHDA, CDR2 SQIVND (reference sequence). This CDR3 comprises 12 residues. Between the trimmed V and J ends, which lost 8 bases and 6 bases, there was a span of 14 bases. The CDR3 nucleotides read TGTGCCAGTCCCGGGGGCTTTGGCGAGCAGTACGTC. Residues: CASPGGFGEQYV.

This clone was seen once. CDR3 DNA sequence: TGCGCCAGCAGCTTAGGGGACGAGCAGTACGTC. Translating gives CASSLGDEQYV. The V gene is TRBV5-1, the J gene TRBJ2-7, with D perhaps TRBD1 (5 bases). This CDR3 has 11 residues. Trimming stripped 2 bases from V and 5 bases from J, with 5 bases between. Germline CDR1 and CDR2: SGHRS and YFSETQ.

V is TRBV5-6 and J is TRBJ1-1; D ambiguous. The V end was cut by 2 bases, the J end by 11 bases, with 10 bases between. This CDR3 is built from 11 residues. Germline loops: CDR1 SGHDT, CDR2 YYEEEE. CDR3 amino acids: CASSFGNDAFF. The DNA of the CDR3 is TGTGCCAGCAGCTTTGGCAACGACGCTTTCTTT.

This clone occurred a few times. The rearrangement joins TRBV9 to TRBJ1-1; D ambiguous. The CDR3 loop spans 15 amino acids. The V and J ends lost 1 base and 7 bases respectively, with 17 bases between them. CDR1 is SGDLS and CDR2 is YYNGEE in the germline V gene. CDR3 in DNA: TGTGCCAGCAGCGTACATGTGGCTGTACGGGATGAAGCTTTCTTT. Amino acids: CASSVHVAVRDEAFF.

The chain carries TRBV28 and TRBJ1-2; D is uncertain. Germline V gives CDR1 MDHEN, CDR2 SYDVKM. Trimming removed 2 bases from V and 0 bases from J, with 4 bases in between. The length of the CDR3 is 13 residues. CDR3 DNA sequence: TGTGCCAGCAGTTTAGGGCCTAACTATGGCTACACCTTC. Its protein product is CASSLGPNYGYTF.

The chain recombines TRBV5-6 with TRBJ2-3; a weak D match, TRBD1 (6 bases). Per germline, CDR1 SGHDT and CDR2 YYEEEE. V was cut by 0 bases and J by 2 bases, with 16 bases left in between. The CDR3 consists of 17 residues. The DNA of the CDR3 is TGTGCCAGCAGCTTGGCCTTAGGGGCAGGGGACACAGATACGCAGTATTTT. This encodes CASSLALGAGDTDTQYF.

This chain uses TRBV29-1 with TRBJ2-4; TRBD1 agrees at 7 bases. V shed 7 bases, J shed 1 base, and the junction held 4 bases outside the gene matches. The CDR3 consists of 13 residues. Germline-derived CDR1 and CDR2 are SQVTM and ANQGSEA. The CDR3 DNA follows: TGCAGCGGGAAGGACAGGGCCAAAAACATTCAGTACTTC. Protein sequence: CSGKDRAKNIQYF.